The 9 T cell receptor beta chains presented below share a single source sample, sequenced in a study of CD8 T cells in ankylosing spondylitis. TCRdb called the 5' RACE reads again in MiXCR, with one record for every CDR3 protein. The repertoire holds roughly 670,000 distinct CDR3 sequences, with around 20% as singletons. Study-wide results and limits: Ankylosing spondylitis blood appeared to be characterized by a TCR beta motif of several highly homologous variants.

Their target antigens are unknown. Sample: blood, either unsorted or a sorted T cell fraction (not recorded which). The receptors were gathered from a male donor with ankylosing spondylitis.

V and J are TRBV9 and TRBJ2-5; unclear D gene. CDR1 and CDR2 from the germline V gene are SGDLS and YYNGEE. V dropped 3 bases and J dropped 5 bases, with 14 bases sitting between them. The CDR3 extends over 14 amino acids. CDR3 residues: CASSGEVGRETQYF. CDR3 nucleotides: TGTGCCAGCAGCGGAGAGGTAGGGCGGGAGACCCAGTACTTC.

This chain links TRBV6-5 with TRBJ2-1; 8 bases fit TRBD1. Germline V gives CDR1 MNHEY, CDR2 SVGAGI. The CDR3 sequence is 17 residues long. V shed 0 bases and J 8 bases; nucleotides not matched to a gene: 12. The CDR3 coding sequence is TGTGCCAGCAGTTACTCGAATGGTCAGGGGGCGAGGTATGAGCAGTTCTTC. It codes for CASSYSNGQGARYEQFF.

This clonotype was seen a handful of times. The chain carries TRBV20-1 and TRBJ2-4, with D unresolved. Trimming took 7 bases from V and 9 from J, leaving 16 bases between them. The CDR3 runs 12 residues. The germline CDR1 and CDR2 sequences are DFQATT and SNEGSKA (reference sequence). This chain's CDR3 is CSVKGWSPIQYF. CDR3 sequence (DNA): TGCAGTGTTAAGGGATGGTCTCCCATTCAGTACTTC.

This chain links TRBV5-1 with TRBJ2-2, with D perhaps given as TRBD1 or TRBD2 (5 bases each). There are 15 residues in the CDR3. Trimming took 4 bases from V and 6 from J, leaving 16 bases between them. The germline V gene encodes CDR1 SGHRS and CDR2 YFSETQ. The CDR3 spells CASSLARDLPGELFF. The DNA of the CDR3 is TGCGCCAGCAGCCTGGCCCGGGACCTACCCGGGGAGCTGTTTTTT. The whole variable domain, filled in from reference TRBV5-1 and TRBJ2-2, reads KAGVTQTPRYLIKTRGQQVTLSCSPISGHRSVSWYQQTPGQGLQFLFEYFSETQRNKGNFPGRFSGRQFSNSRSEMNVSTLELGDSALYLCASSLARDLPGELFFGEGSRLTVL.

This clonotype was observed a few times. V and J are TRBV30 and TRBJ1-5; 11 bases fit TRBD1. CDR3 length: 17 residues. Germline V gives CDR1 GTSNPN, CDR2 SVGIG (reference sequence). V dropped 3 bases and J dropped 3; count of bases not matched to a gene: 10. DNA of the CDR3: TGTGCCTGGAGGGCCCGCGGGACAGGGGGTATCAATCAGCCCCAGCATTTT. Its translation: CAWRARGTGGINQPQHF.

This chain's CDR3 is CSAREIVRGDNEQFF. CDR3 nucleotides: TGCAGTGCTAGAGAGATAGTGCGGGGGGACAATGAGCAGTTCTTC. The chain has TRBV20-1 and TRBJ2-1; 8 bases match TRBD2. J was trimmed by 5 bases and V by 0 bases; bases with no gene match: 6. CDR3 length equals 15 residues. CDR1 and CDR2 (germline): DFQATT, SNEGSKA (reference sequence).

This clonotype has only a few counts. The V and J genes are TRBV20-1 and TRBJ1-2; D gene uncertain. This CDR3 region has 12 residues. Germline lookup yields CDR1 DFQATT and CDR2 SNEGSKA (reference sequence). V lost 6 bases and J 0 bases, leaving 8 bases between the germline ends. The CDR3 region is CSADLANYGYTF. CDR3 in DNA: TGCAGTGCGGATCTAGCTAACTATGGCTACACCTTC.

The chain recombines TRBV18 with TRBJ2-1, with TRBD2 identical over 10 bases. The CDR3 is 15 residues long. The V gene's germline CDR1 is KGHSH and CDR2 LQKENI. V shed 3 bases, J shed 6 bases, and the junction held 5 bases outside the gene matches. In DNA form, the CDR3 reads TGTGCCAGCTCACCTCAGCGGGGGGGCCCCAATGAGCAGTTCTTC. Protein product: CASSPQRGGPNEQFF.

The chain joins TRBV5-1 to TRBJ2-7; no reliable D call. Trimming took 1 base from V and 3 from J, leaving 14 bases between them. The germline CDR1 and CDR2 sequences are SGHRS and YFSETQ. This CDR3 has 15 amino acids. The CDR3 protein is CASSLMSVADYEQYF. The CDR3 DNA sequence: TGCGCCAGCAGCTTGATGTCGGTAGCCGACTACGAGCAGTACTTC.